This is a list of T cell receptor beta chains from one sample in a study of B cell selection in AIRE deficiency. Some clones are missing from TCRdb's copy, which holds only in-frame ones; the method was immunoSEQ multiplex PCR. The sample shows approximately 19,000 clones, roughly 97% of them seen only once. Sequences were obtained from conventional CD4+ T cells sorted from PBMCs. The receptors were sampled from a human donor with AIRE deficiency. The CDR3 runs from the conserved cysteine through the conserved F or W. Each record gives: clone size, V gene, D gene, J gene, CDR3 DNA, CDR3 protein. The D gene is left open where the match is weak. The size field is filled for only some rows; it gives once, few, many or a size class.

clone_size: .; v_call: TRBV28; d_call: TRBD1; j_call: TRBJ2-7; cdr3_nt: TGTGCCAGCAGGACAGGGCCCTACGAGCAGTACTTC; cdr3_aa: CASRTGPYEQYF
clone_size: .; v_call: TRBV28; d_call: .; j_call: TRBJ2-3; cdr3_nt: TGTGCCAGCAGTTTAGGCGGTACTAGCACAGATACGCAGTATTTT; cdr3_aa: CASSLGGTSTDTQYF
clone_size: .; v_call: TRBV5-1; d_call: .; j_call: TRBJ1-2; cdr3_nt: TGCGCCAGCAGATTGGCCGGATTGGGATATGGCTACACCTTC; cdr3_aa: CASRLAGLGYGYTF
clone_size: .; v_call: TRBV4-3; d_call: TRBD1; j_call: TRBJ2-1; cdr3_nt: TGCGCCAGCAGCCAAGTTTACACAGGTCAGGGGGATGAGCAGTTCTTC; cdr3_aa: CASSQVYTGQGDEQFF
clone_size: .; v_call: TRBV19; d_call: .; j_call: TRBJ1-5; cdr3_nt: TGTGCCAGTAGTATTATGGGGAGCAATCAGCCCCAGCATTTT; cdr3_aa: CASSIMGSNQPQHF
clone_size: .; v_call: TRBV6-6; d_call: .; j_call: TRBJ2-7; cdr3_nt: TGTGCCAGCAGTTACGTGCCGGACACGTCCTACGAGCAGTACTTC; cdr3_aa: CASSYVPDTSYEQYF
clone_size: .; v_call: TRBV2; d_call: .; j_call: TRBJ2-5; cdr3_nt: TGTGCCAGCACGTCCTACCAAGAGACCCAGTACTTC; cdr3_aa: CASTSYQETQYF
clone_size: .; v_call: TRBV7-2; d_call: TRBD2; j_call: TRBJ2-7; cdr3_nt: TGTGCCAGCAGCAACCCGGGACTAGCGGGAGCCGACGAGCAGTACTTC; cdr3_aa: CASSNPGLAGADEQYF
clone_size: once; v_call: TRBV4-2; d_call: .; j_call: TRBJ2-7; cdr3_nt: TGTGCCAGCAGCCAGATCCACGAGGCCTACGAGCAGTACTTC; cdr3_aa: CASSQIHEAYEQYF
clone_size: .; v_call: TRBV11-2; d_call: TRBD2; j_call: TRBJ2-5; cdr3_nt: TGTGCCAGCAGCTTAGGTAGCGGGAGGGAGACCCAGTACTTC; cdr3_aa: CASSLGSGRETQYF
clone_size: .; v_call: TRBV19; d_call: TRBD1; j_call: TRBJ2-5; cdr3_nt: TGTGCCAGTAGTGTCGGGACAGGGGGCTTTGGGGAGACCCAGTACTTC; cdr3_aa: CASSVGTGGFGETQYF
clone_size: .; v_call: TRBV27; d_call: TRBD1; j_call: TRBJ1-2; cdr3_nt: TGTGCCAGCAGTAGCGGACAGGGCGGCGGCTACACCTTC; cdr3_aa: CASSSGQGGGYTF
clone_size: .; v_call: TRBV6-5; d_call: TRBD2; j_call: TRBJ2-1; cdr3_nt: TGTGCCAGCAGTTACTCTGGGCGGGGGGACAATGAGCAGTTCTTC; cdr3_aa: CASSYSGRGDNEQFF
clone_size: .; v_call: TRBV5-8; d_call: TRBD2; j_call: TRBJ2-3; cdr3_nt: TGTGCCAGCAGCGCAAGGACTAGCTTGTGGACAGATACGCAGTATTTT; cdr3_aa: CASSARTSLWTDTQYF
clone_size: .; v_call: TRBV6-4; d_call: .; j_call: TRBJ2-2; cdr3_nt: TGTGCCAGCAGTGACCAAGGGGGCACCGGGGAGCTGTTTTTT; cdr3_aa: CASSDQGGTGELFF
clone_size: .; v_call: TRBV7-7; d_call: .; j_call: TRBJ1-5; cdr3_nt: TGTGCTAGCAGCTTGGACGAGACACAGCCCCAGCATTTT; cdr3_aa: CASSLDETQPQHF